This T cell receptor (beta chain) stems from a study of blood T cell repertoires in COVID-19. V lost 4 bases to trimming and J lost 4 bases; unmatched junction nucleotides: 4. This CDR3 contains 15 residues. Germline V lookup: CDR1 LGHNA, CDR2 YSLEER. Sequencing was performed with immunoSEQ multiplex PCR; in TCRdb, only in-frame clones are kept and a portion is missing. Of 90,000 to 130,000 clones listed, approximately 86% are singletons. Sequencing was performed on peripheral blood. J is TRBJ1-5 and V is TRBV4-3; 10 bases map to TRBD1. The origin of this receptor is a middle-aged man with acute or convalescent COVID-19. This chain's CDR3 is CASSPTGGLNQPQHF. CDR3 coding DNA: TGCGCCAGCAGCCCGACAGGGGGCTTGAATCAGCCCCAGCATTTT.